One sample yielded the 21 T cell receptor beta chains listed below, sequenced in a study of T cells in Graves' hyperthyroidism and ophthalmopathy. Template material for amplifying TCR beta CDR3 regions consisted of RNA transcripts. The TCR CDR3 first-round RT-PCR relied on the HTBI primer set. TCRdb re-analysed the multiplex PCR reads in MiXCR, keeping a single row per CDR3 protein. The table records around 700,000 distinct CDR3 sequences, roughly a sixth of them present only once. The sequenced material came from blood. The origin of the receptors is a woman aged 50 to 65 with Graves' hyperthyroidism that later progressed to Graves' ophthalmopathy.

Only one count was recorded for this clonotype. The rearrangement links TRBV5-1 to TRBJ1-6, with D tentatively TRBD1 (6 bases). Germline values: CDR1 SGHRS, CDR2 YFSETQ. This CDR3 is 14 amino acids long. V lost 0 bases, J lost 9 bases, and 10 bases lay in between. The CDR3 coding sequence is TGCGCCAGCAGCTTGGCAGGGGACCTTTCACCCCTCCACTTT. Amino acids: CASSLAGDLSPLHF.

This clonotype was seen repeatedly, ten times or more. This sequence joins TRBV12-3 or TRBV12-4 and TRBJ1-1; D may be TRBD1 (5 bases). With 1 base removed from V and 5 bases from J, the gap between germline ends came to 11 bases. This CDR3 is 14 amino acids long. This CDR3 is CASSLDRRYTEAFF. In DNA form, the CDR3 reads TGTGCCAGCAGTTTAGACAGGAGGTATACTGAAGCTTTCTTT.

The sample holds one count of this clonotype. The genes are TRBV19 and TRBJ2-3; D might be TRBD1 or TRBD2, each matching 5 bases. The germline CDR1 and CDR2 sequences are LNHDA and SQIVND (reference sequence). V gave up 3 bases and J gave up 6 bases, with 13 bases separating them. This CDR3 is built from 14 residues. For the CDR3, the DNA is TGTGCCAGTAGTATGGTCTCGGGGCCCGATACGCAGTATTTT. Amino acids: CASSMVSGPDTQYF. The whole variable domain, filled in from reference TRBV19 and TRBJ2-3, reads DGGITQSPKYLFRKEGQNVTLSCEQNLNHDAMYWYRQDPGQGLRLIYYSQIVNDFQKGDIAEGYSVSREKKESFPLTVTSAQKNPTAFYLCASSMVSGPDTQYFGPGTRLTVL.

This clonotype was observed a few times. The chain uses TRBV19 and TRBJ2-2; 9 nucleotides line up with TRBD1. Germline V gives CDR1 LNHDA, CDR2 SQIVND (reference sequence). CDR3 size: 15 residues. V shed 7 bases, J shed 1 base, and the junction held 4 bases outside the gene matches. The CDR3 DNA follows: TGTGCCAGTAAGCCGGGACAGGGGAACACCGGGGAGCTGTTTTTT. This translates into CASKPGQGNTGELFF.

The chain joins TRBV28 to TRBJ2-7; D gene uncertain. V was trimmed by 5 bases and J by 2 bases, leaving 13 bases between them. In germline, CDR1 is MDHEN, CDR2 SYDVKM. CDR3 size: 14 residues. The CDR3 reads CASSPYSGTYEQYF. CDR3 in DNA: TGTGCCAGCAGTCCATACAGTGGAACCTACGAGCAGTACTTC.

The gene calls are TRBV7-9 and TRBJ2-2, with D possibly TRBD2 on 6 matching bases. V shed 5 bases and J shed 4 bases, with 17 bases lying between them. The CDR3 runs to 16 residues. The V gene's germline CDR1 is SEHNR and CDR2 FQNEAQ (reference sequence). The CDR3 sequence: CASSKFGGASTGELFF. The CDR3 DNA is TGTGCCAGCAGCAAGTTCGGAGGGGCGAGCACCGGGGAGCTGTTTTTT.

CDR3 sequence reads: CASSYSWDEQYF. The CDR3 DNA sequence: TGTGCCAGCAGTTACTCCTGGGACGAGCAGTACTTC. The rearrangement links TRBV6-5 to TRBJ2-7; D is ambiguous. V lost 0 bases and J 5 bases, leaving 5 bases between the germline ends. The germline CDR1 and CDR2 sequences are MNHEY and SVGAGI. This CDR3 has 12 amino acids.

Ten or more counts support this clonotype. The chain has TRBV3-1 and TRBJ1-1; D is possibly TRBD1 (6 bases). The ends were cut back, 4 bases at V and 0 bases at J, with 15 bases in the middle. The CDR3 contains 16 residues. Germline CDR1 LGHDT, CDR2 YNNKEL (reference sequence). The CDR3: CASSPGAGRVNTEAFF. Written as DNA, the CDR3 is TGTGCCAGCAGCCCGGGGGCTGGACGGGTGAACACTGAAGCTTTCTTT. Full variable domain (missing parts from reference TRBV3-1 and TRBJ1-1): DTAVSQTPKYLVTQMGNDKSIKCEQNLGHDTMYWYKQDSKKFLKIMFSYNNKELIINETVPNRFSPKSPDKAHLNLHINSLELGDSAVYFCASSPGAGRVNTEAFFGQGTRLTVV.

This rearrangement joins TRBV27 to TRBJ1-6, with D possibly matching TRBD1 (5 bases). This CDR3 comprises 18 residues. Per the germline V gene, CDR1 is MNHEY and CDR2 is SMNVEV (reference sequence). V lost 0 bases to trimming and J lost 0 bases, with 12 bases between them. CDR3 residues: CASSLSNRQSSYNSPLHF. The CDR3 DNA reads TGTGCCAGCAGTTTATCCAACAGGCAAAGCTCCTATAATTCACCCCTCCACTTT.

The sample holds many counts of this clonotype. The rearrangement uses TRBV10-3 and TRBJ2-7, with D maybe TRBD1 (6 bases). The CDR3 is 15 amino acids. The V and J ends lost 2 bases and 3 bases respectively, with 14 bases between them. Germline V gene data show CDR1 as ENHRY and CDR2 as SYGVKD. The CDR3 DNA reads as TGTGCCATCAGTGAGCACGGGACACCTAACTACGAGCAGTACTTC. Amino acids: CAISEHGTPNYEQYF.

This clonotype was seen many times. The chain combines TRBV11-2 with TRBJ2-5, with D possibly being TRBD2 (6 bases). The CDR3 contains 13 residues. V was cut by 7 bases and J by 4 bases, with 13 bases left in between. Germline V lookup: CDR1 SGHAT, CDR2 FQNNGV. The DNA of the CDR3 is TGTGCCAGCAACAAAGCGGGTGGAGAGACCCAGTACTTC. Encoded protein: CASNKAGGETQYF.

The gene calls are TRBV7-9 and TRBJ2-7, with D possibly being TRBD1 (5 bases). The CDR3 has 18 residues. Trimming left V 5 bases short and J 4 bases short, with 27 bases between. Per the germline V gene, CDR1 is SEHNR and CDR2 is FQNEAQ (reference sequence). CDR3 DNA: TGTGCCAGCAGCCCCCCACGTCGTCCGAGACAGACGTCTTACGAGCAGTACTTC. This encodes CASSPPRRPRQTSYEQYF.

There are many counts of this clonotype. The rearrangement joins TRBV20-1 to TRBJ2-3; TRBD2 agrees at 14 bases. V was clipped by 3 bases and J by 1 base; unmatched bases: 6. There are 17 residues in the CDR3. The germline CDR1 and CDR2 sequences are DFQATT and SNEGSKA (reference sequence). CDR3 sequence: CSASRLAGGIRTDTQYF. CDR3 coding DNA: TGCAGTGCTAGTAGACTAGCGGGAGGGATACGCACAGATACGCAGTATTTT.

For the CDR3, the DNA is TGTGCCAGCAGCCAAGACCGGTTGGCTGAGCAGTTCTTC. Amino acid sequence: CASSQDRLAEQFF. This chain links TRBV14 with TRBJ2-1, with no clear D. Trimming pared 0 bases from V and 9 bases from J, leaving 9 bases between. Germline assignment: CDR1 SGHDN and CDR2 FVKESK. The CDR3 has 13 amino acids.

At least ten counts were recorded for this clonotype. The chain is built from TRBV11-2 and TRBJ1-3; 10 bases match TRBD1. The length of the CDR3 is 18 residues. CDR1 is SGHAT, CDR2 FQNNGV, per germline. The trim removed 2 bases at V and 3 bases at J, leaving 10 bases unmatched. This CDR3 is CASSLTGQGKAGGNTIYF. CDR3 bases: TGTGCCAGCAGCTTAACGGGACAGGGGAAGGCTGGTGGAAACACCATATATTTT.

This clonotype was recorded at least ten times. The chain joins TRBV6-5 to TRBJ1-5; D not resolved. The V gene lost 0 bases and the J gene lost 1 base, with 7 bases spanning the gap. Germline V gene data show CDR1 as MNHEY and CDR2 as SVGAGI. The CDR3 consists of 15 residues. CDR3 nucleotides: TGTGCCAGCAGTTACTCGGGTCGGAGCAATCAGCCCCAGCATTTT. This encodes CASSYSGRSNQPQHF.

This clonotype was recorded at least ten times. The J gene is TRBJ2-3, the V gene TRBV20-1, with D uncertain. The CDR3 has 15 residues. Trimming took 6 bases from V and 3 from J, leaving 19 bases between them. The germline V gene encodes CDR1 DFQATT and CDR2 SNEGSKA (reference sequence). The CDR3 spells CSAHPFLMVTDTQYF. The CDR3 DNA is TGCAGTGCCCACCCTTTTCTGATGGTTACAGATACGCAGTATTTT.

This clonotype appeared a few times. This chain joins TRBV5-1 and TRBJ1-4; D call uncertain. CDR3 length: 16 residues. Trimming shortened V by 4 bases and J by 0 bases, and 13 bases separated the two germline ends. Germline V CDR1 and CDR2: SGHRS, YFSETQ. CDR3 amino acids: CASSTSGAATNEKLFF. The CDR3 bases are TGCGCCAGCAGCACCTCCGGAGCCGCAACTAATGAAAAACTGTTTTTT.

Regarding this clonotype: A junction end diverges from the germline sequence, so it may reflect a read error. In DNA form, the CDR3 reads TGCGCCAGCAGCTTTGGAGGGGGGGTTAAGCCCCAGCATTTT. This gives the protein CASSFGGGVKPQHF. The chain links TRBV5-6 to TRBJ1-5, with D possibly being TRBD1 (6 bases). CDR3 length: 14 residues. Germline V gene data show CDR1 as SGHDT and CDR2 as YYEEEE.

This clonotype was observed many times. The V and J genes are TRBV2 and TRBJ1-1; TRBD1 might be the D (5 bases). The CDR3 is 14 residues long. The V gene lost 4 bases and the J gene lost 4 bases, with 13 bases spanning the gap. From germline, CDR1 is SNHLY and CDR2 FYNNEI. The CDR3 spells CASSVEGRGTEAFF. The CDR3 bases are TGTGCCAGCAGTGTGGAGGGGAGGGGCACTGAAGCTTTCTTT.

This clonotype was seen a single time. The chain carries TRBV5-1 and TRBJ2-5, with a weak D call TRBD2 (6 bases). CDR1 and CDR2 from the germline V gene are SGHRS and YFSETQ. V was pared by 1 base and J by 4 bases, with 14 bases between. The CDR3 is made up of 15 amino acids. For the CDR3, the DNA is TGCGCCAGCAGCTTGTGGGGAGGCGGGCCAGAGACCCAGTACTTC. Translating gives CASSLWGGGPETQYF. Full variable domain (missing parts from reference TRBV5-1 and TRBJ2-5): KAGVTQTPRYLIKTRGQQVTLSCSPISGHRSVSWYQQTPGQGLQFLFEYFSETQRNKGNFPGRFSGRQFSNSRSEMNVSTLELGDSALYLCASSLWGGGPETQYFGPGTRLLVL.